One and the same sample provided the 22 T cell receptor beta chains below, sequenced in a study of T cell responses to AZD1222 COVID-19 vaccine. Only in-frame clones appear in the TCRdb table, and some are missing; sequencing was by immunoSEQ multiplex PCR. The data hold approximately 200,000 clones, with approximately 90% observed a single time. The sample here was peripheral blood, taken 28 days after the second AZD1222 dose. The receptors were gathered from an adult who received the AZD1222 COVID-19 vaccine.

J is TRBJ1-3 and V is TRBV6-1; D is ambiguous. This CDR3 region has 17 residues. CDR1 is MNHNS and CDR2 is SASEGT in the germline V gene. The germline V and J ends were trimmed by 3 bases and 3 bases, with 18 bases remaining between them. The CDR3 region has the DNA TGTGCCAGCAGTGACACAGCGTTGTTCCAAGTTGGAAACACCATATATTTT. Protein sequence: CASSDTALFQVGNTIYF.

V is TRBV10-3 and J is TRBJ2-7, with 7 bases aligning to TRBD2. V lost 5 bases, J lost 1 base, and 2 bases stayed unmatched. CDR3 length: 13 residues. Germline CDR1 is ENHRY and CDR2 is SYGVKD. The CDR3 spells CAISTSASYEQYF. Here the CDR3 DNA reads TGTGCCATCAGTACTAGCGCATCCTACGAGCAGTACTTC.

This clone has a single count. The chain has TRBV6-6 and TRBJ1-2; no definite D call. Per the germline V gene, CDR1 is MNHNY and CDR2 is SVGAGI (reference sequence). Between the trimmed V and J ends, which lost 2 bases and 5 bases, there was a span of 12 bases. CDR3 length equals 14 residues. The CDR3 loop is CASSYDPDYYGYTF. Written as DNA, the CDR3 is TGTGCCAGCAGTTACGATCCCGATTATTATGGCTACACCTTC.

The rearrangement joins TRBV9 to TRBJ2-1, with no clear D. CDR3 length: 13 residues. V was trimmed by 1 base and J by 5 bases, leaving 7 bases between them. CDR1 and CDR2 from the germline V gene are SGDLS and YYNGEE. This CDR3 is CASSVWSDNEQFF. The DNA for the CDR3 is TGTGCCAGCAGCGTATGGTCAGACAATGAGCAGTTCTTC.

This clone was seen just once. V is TRBV19 and J is TRBJ2-4; no reliable D call. Trimming took off 4 bases at V and 1 base at J, with 14 bases between the two ends. CDR1 and CDR2 from the germline V gene are LNHDA and SQIVND (reference sequence). The CDR3 length is 16 residues. The DNA for the CDR3 is TGTGCCAGTAGTAAAAGGGTGGGATTGGCCAAAAACATTCAGTACTTC. Translated, it gives CASSKRVGLAKNIQYF.

The rearrangement uses TRBV20-1 and TRBJ2-5; tentatively, D is TRBD2 (6 bases). The CDR3 runs 11 residues. Germline CDR1 and CDR2: DFQATT and SNEGSKA (reference sequence). V was clipped by 3 bases and J by 7 bases, with 9 bases between them. The CDR3 loop reads CSASQGGTQYF. In DNA form, the CDR3 reads TGCAGTGCTAGCCAGGGAGGGACCCAGTACTTC.

V is TRBV6-5 and J is TRBJ1-1, with a tentative D call TRBD1 (6 bases). Germline CDR1 MNHEY, CDR2 SVGAGI. Trimming cost V 5 bases and J 3 bases, with 10 bases left between them. The CDR3 loop spans 13 amino acids. CDR3 loop: CASSLQGDTEAFF. In DNA, the CDR3 is TGTGCCAGCAGTCTACAGGGAGACACTGAAGCTTTCTTT.

This sequence joins TRBV12-3 or TRBV12-4 and TRBJ1-5, with D uncertain. V gave up 6 bases and J gave up 7 bases, with 7 bases separating them. The CDR3 spans 11 residues. CDR3 coding DNA: TGTGCCAGCAGGGGGAGCCAGCCCCAGCATTTT. It is translated as CASRGSQPQHF.

This clone appeared a single time. The chain combines TRBV3-1 (or the pseudogene TRBV3-2) with TRBJ2-7; TRBD2 is a possible D gene (6 bases). Per germline, CDR1 LGHDT and CDR2 YNNKEL (reference sequence). CDR3 length: 14 residues. V was trimmed by 1 base and J by 2 bases, leaving 9 bases between them. DNA for the CDR3: TGTGCCAGCAGCCAAGCGGGAGTAGCCTACGAGCAGTACTTC. Translation gives CASSQAGVAYEQYF.

The rearrangement uses TRBV5-1 and TRBJ1-1, with D unresolved. CDR1 is SGHRS and CDR2 is YFSETQ in the germline V gene. V lost 2 bases, J lost 4 bases, and 9 bases lay in between. This CDR3 spans 13 amino acids. The chain's CDR3 is CASSFLGSTEAFF. The CDR3 DNA is TGCGCCAGCAGCTTTTTGGGCAGCACTGAAGCTTTCTTT.

This clone was found once. The gene calls are TRBV5-1 and TRBJ1-4, with 8 bases lining up with TRBD1. The CDR3 is made up of 14 amino acids. In germline, CDR1 is SGHRS, CDR2 YFSETQ. J gave up 8 bases and V 0 bases, and 3 bases lay outside the gene matches. CDR3 residues: CASSLGTGREKLFF. The CDR3 coding sequence is TGCGCCAGCAGCTTGGGGACAGGGCGGGAAAAACTGTTTTTT.

The CDR3 spells CASSSRSLAEAFF. CDR3 in DNA: TGTGCCAGCAGTTCCCGTTCCCTGGCCGAAGCTTTCTTT. The chain has TRBV6-5 and TRBJ1-1; D gene unclear. This CDR3 is 13 amino acids long. Germline V gene sequence: CDR1 MNHEY, CDR2 SVGAGI. Between the trimmed V and J ends, which lost 4 bases and 8 bases, there was a span of 14 bases.

The genes are TRBV20-1 and TRBJ2-7; D perhaps matches TRBD2 (6 bases). There are 11 residues in the CDR3. In germline, CDR1 is DFQATT, CDR2 SNEGSKA (reference sequence). Trimming removed 6 bases from V and 6 bases from J, with 12 bases in between. This CDR3 reads CSARAGGEQYF. CDR3 sequence (DNA): TGCAGTGCGAGGGCCGGGGGCGAGCAGTACTTC.

This chain's CDR3 is CASSYIKGREGRTGELFF. CDR3 nucleotides: TGTGCCAGCAGCTATATTAAAGGCCGGGAGGGCCGGACCGGGGAGCTGTTTTTT. V gene TRBV7-6 combines with J gene TRBJ2-2, with TRBD2 matching over 8 bases. The CDR3 has 18 residues. Germline V gene data show CDR1 as SGHVS and CDR2 as FNYEAQ. The ends lost 4 bases at V and 5 bases at J; junction bases unmatched: 15.

The chain recombines TRBV4-3 with TRBJ2-1; D is unresolved. This CDR3 contains 17 residues. The V end was cut by 0 bases, the J end by 0 bases, with 12 bases between. The germline gives CDR1 LGHNA, CDR2 YSLEER. The CDR3 DNA is TGCGCCAGCAGCCAAGATACCCCGTCACTCTCCTACAATGAGCAGTTCTTC. This translates into CASSQDTPSLSYNEQFF.

This rearrangement joins TRBV19 to TRBJ2-2, with 11 bases identical to TRBD2. The V segment lost 5 bases and the J segment 5 bases; nucleotides outside the gene matches: 10. The CDR3 totals 17 residues. Germline lookup yields CDR1 LNHDA and CDR2 SQIVND (reference sequence). The CDR3 DNA reads as TGTGCCAGTAGTCCCCGGACTAGCGGGTCGCGGACCGGGGAGCTGTTTTTT. This translates into CASSPRTSGSRTGELFF.

V is TRBV5-1 and J is TRBJ1-3; 7 bases are shared with TRBD1. Germline V gene sequence: CDR1 SGHRS, CDR2 YFSETQ. The CDR3 is 16 residues long. Germline trimming cut 1 base from V and 0 bases from J; bases unmatched to any gene: 4. The chain's CDR3 is CASSLFTGDSGNTIYF. CDR3 in DNA: TGCGCCAGCAGCTTGTTCACAGGGGACTCTGGAAACACCATATATTTT.

V usage is TRBV9 and J usage is TRBJ2-3; 7 positions match TRBD2. This CDR3 is built from 15 residues. Trimming removed 2 bases from V and 1 base from J; junction bases left unmatched: 4. Germline loops: CDR1 SGDLS, CDR2 YYNGEE. CDR3 amino acids: CASSVSGDRTDTQYF. The CDR3 DNA reads TGTGCCAGCAGCGTGAGCGGGGACCGCACAGATACGCAGTATTTT.

The chain links TRBV24-1 to TRBJ2-2, with D maybe TRBD2 (5 bases). The CDR3 runs 15 residues. With 1 base removed from V and 4 bases from J, the gap between germline ends came to 9 bases. CDR1 KGHDR and CDR2 SFDVKD come from the germline V gene. The CDR3 sequence is CATSDFREGTGELFF. The CDR3 nucleotides are TGTGCCACCAGTGATTTCCGCGAGGGCACCGGGGAGCTGTTTTTT.

As to this clone: Different DNA sequences within this sample yield the same CDR3. J is TRBJ1-1 and V is TRBV30; tentative D call: TRBD1 (6 bases). The CDR3 has 14 amino acids. The V end was cut by 5 bases, the J end by 1 base, with 14 bases between. CDR1 is GTSNPN, CDR2 SVGIG, per germline (reference sequence). This chain's CDR3 is CAWSPGHKNTEAFF. CDR3 nucleotide sequence: TGTGCCTGGTCTCCGGGACACAAGAACACTGAAGCTTTCTTT.

CDR3 DNA sequence: TGTGCCAGCAGCCATGTTGGGGAGGAATTTAACGAGCAGTACTTC. Amino acids: CASSHVGEEFNEQYF. V usage is TRBV3-1 (or the pseudogene TRBV3-2) and J usage is TRBJ2-7; D possibly corresponds to TRBD2 (6 bases). The ends were cut back, 3 bases at V and 5 bases at J, with 17 bases in the middle. The CDR3 has 15 residues. Germline V gene lookup returns CDR1 LGHDT and CDR2 YNNKEL (reference sequence).

V is TRBV27 and J is TRBJ2-1; perhaps TRBD2 as D (6 bases). The CDR3 loop spans 16 amino acids. Trimming removed 2 bases from V and 0 bases from J, with 11 bases in between. From germline, CDR1 is MNHEY and CDR2 SMNVEV (reference sequence). The CDR3 DNA sequence: TGTGCCAGCAGTTTACGGGACTTGAGCTCCTACAATGAGCAGTTCTTC. This codes for CASSLRDLSSYNEQFF.